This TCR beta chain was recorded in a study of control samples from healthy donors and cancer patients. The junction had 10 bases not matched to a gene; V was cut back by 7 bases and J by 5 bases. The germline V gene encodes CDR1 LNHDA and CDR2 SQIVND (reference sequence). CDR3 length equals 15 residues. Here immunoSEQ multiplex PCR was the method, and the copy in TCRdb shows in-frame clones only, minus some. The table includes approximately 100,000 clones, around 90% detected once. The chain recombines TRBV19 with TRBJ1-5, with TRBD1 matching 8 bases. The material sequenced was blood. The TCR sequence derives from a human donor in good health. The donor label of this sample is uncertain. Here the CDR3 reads CASTRTGGTDQPQHF. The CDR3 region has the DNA TGTGCCAGTACTAGAACAGGGGGGACAGATCAGCCCCAGCATTTT.